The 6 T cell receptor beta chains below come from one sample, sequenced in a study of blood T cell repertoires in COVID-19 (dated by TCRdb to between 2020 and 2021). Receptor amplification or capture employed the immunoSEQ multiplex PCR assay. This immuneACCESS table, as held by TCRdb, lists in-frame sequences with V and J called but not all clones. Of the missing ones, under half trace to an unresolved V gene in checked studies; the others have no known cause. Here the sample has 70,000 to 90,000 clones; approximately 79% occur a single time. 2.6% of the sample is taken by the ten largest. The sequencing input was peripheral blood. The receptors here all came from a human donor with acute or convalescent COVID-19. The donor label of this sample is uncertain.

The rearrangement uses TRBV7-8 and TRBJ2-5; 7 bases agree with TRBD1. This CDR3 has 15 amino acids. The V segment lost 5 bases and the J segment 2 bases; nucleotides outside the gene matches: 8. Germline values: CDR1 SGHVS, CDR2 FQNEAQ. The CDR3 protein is CASSDPGTEQETQYF. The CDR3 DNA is TGTGCCAGCAGCGACCCAGGGACAGAACAAGAGACCCAGTACTTC.

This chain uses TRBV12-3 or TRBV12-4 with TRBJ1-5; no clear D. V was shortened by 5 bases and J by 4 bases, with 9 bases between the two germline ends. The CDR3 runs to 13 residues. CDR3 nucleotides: TGTGCCAGCAGTCCCTCCGGTAATCAGCCCCAGCATTTT. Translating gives CASSPSGNQPQHF.

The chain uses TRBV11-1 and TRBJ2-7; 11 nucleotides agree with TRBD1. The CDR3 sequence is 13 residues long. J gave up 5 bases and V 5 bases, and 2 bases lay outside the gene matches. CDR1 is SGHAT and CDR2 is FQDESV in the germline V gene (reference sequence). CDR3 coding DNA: TGTGCCAGCAGCCCGGGACAGGGGGACGAGCAGTACGTC. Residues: CASSPGQGDEQYV.

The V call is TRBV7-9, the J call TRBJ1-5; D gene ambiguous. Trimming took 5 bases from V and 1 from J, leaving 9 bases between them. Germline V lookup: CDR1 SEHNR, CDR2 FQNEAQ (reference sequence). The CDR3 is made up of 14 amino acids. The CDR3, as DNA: TGTGCCAGCAGCCTTGCAGGCAGCAATCAGCCCCAGCATTTT. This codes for CASSLAGSNQPQHF.

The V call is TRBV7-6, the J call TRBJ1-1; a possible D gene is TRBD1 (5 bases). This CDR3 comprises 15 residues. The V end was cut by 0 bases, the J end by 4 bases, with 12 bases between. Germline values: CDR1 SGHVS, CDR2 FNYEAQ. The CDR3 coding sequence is TGTGCCAGCAGCTTAGCCTCTCAGGGTATCACTGAAGCTTTCTTT. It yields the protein CASSLASQGITEAFF.

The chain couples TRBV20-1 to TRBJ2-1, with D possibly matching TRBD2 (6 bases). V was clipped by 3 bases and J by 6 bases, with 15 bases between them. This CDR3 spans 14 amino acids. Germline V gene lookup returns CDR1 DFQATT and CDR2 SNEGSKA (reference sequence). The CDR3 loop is CSASSGRNTNEQFF. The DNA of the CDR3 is TGCAGTGCTAGTTCGGGGAGGAATACCAATGAGCAGTTCTTC.